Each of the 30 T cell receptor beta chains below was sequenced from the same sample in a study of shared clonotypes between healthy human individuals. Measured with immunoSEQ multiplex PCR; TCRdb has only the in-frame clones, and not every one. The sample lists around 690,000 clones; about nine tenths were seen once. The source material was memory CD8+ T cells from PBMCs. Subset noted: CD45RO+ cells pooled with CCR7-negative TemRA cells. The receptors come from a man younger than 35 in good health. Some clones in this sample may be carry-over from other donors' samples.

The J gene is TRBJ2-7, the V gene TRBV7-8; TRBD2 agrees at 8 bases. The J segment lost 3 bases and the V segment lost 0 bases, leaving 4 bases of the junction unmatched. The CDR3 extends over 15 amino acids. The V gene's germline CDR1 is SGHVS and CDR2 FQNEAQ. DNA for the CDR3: TGTGCCAGCAGCTTAGCGGAAGGGACTAGCTACGAGCAGTACTTC. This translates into CASSLAEGTSYEQYF.

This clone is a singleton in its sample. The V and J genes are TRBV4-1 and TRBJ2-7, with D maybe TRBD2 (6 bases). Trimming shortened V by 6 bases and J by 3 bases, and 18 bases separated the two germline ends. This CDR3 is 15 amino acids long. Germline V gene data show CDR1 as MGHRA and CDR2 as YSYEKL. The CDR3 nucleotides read TGCGCCAGCAGACTTAGACTAGTTGGGGACTACGAGCAGTACTTC. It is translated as CASRLRLVGDYEQYF.

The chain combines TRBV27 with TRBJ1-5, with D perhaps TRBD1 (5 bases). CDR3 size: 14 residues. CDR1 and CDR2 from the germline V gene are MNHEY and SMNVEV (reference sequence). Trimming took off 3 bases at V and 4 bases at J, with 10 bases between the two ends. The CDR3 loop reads CASSFERGNQPQHF. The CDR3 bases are TGTGCCAGCAGTTTTGAGAGGGGTAATCAGCCCCAGCATTTT.

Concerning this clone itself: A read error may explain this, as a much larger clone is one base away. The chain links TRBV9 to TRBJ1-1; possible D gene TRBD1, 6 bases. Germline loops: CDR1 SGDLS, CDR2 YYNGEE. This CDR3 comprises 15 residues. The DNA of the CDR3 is TGTGCCAGCAGCGTAGAGCAGGGGACGTTCACTGAAGCTTCCTTT. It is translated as CASSVEQGTFTEASF.

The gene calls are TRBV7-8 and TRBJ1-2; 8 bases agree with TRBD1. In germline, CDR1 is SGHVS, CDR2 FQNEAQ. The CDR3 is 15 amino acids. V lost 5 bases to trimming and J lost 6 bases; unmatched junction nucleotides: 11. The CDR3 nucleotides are TGTGCCAGCAGCCTCGGGACAGGAGCTTGGAATGGCTACACCTTC. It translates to CASSLGTGAWNGYTF. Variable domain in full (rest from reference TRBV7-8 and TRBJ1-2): GAGVSQSPRYKVAKRGQDVALRCDPISGHVSLFWYQQALGQGPEFLTYFQNEAQLDKSGLPSDRFFAERPEGSVSTLKIQRTQQEDSAVYLCASSLGTGAWNGYTFGSGTRLTVV.

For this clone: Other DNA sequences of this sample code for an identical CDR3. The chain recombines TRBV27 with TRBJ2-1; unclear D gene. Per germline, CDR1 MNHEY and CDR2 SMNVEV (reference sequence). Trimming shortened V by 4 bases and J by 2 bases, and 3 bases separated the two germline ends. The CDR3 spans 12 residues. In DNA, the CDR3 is TGTGCCAGCAGTTCCGCCTACAATGAGCAGTTCTTC. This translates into CASSSAYNEQFF.

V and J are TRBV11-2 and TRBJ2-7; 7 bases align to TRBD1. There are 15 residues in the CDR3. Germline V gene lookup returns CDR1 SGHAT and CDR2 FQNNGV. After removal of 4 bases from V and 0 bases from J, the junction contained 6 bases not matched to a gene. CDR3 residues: CASSYDRDFSYEQYF. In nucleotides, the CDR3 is TGTGCCAGCAGCTACGACAGGGATTTCTCCTACGAGCAGTACTTC.

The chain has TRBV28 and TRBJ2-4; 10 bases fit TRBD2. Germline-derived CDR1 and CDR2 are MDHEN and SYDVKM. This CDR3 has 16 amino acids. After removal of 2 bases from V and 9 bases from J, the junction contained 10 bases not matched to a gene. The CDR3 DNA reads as TGTGCCAGCAGTTTACGCCCTAGCGGGAGTGGTCGCATTCAGTACTTC. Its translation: CASSLRPSGSGRIQYF.

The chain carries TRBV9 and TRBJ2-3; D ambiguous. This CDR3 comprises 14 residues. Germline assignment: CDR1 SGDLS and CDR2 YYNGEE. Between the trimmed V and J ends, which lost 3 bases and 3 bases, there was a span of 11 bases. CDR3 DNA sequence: TGTGCCAGCAGCGATGGCAGATTAACAGATACGCAGTATTTT. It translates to CASSDGRLTDTQYF.

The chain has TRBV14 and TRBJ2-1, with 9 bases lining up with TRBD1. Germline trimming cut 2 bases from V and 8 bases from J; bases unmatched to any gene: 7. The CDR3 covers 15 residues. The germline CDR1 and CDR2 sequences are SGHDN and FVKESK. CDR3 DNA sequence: TGTGCCAGCAGCCAAATACAGGGGGCTCTCGATGAGCAGTTCTTC. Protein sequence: CASSQIQGALDEQFF.

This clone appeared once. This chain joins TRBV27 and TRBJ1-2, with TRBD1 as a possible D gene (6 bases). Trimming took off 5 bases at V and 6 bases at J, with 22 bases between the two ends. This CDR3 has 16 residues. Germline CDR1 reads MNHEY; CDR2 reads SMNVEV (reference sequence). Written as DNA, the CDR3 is TGTGCCAGCAGTCCCCGGGGTGGGGGCGGCTCCCATGGCTACACCTTC. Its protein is CASSPRGGGGSHGYTF.

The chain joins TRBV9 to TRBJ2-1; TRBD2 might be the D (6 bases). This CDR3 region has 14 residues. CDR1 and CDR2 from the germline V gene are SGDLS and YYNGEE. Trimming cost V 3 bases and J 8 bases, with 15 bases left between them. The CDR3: CASSAPLASHEQFF. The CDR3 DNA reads TGTGCCAGCAGCGCCCCGCTAGCGTCGCATGAGCAGTTCTTC.

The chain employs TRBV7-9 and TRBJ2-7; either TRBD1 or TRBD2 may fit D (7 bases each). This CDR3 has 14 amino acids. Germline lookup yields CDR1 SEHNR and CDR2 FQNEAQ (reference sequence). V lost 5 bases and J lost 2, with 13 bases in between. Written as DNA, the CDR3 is TGTGCCAGCAGCCCAGCGGGACAGACCTACGAGCAGTACTTC. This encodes CASSPAGQTYEQYF.

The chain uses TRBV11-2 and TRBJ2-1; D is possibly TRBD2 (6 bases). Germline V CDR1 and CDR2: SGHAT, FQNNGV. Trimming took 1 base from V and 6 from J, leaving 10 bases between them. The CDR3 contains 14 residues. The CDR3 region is CASSLGRRGNEQFF. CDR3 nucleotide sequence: TGTGCCAGCAGCTTAGGGAGGAGGGGCAATGAGCAGTTCTTC.

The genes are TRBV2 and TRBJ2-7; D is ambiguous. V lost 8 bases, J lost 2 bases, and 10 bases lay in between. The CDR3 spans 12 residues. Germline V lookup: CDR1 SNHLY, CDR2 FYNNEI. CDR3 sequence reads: CASQPRTYEQYF. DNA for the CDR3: TGTGCCAGCCAACCCCGGACCTACGAGCAGTACTTC. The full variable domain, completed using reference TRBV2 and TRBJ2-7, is EPEVTQTPSHQVTQMGQEVILRCVPISNHLYFYWYRQILGQKVEFLVSFYNNEISEKSEIFDDQFSVERPDGSNFTLKIRSTKLEDSAMYFCASQPRTYEQYFGPGTRLTVT.

The CDR3 is CASMGTGPFSGANVLTF. CDR3 coding DNA: TGTGCCAGTATGGGGACAGGGCCTTTCTCGGGGGCCAACGTCCTGACTTTC. The chain recombines TRBV19 with TRBJ2-6; 9 bases fit TRBD1. V gave up 7 bases and J gave up 4 bases; unmatched junction bases: 11. Looked up from germline, CDR1 is LNHDA and CDR2 is SQIVND (reference sequence). This CDR3 comprises 17 residues.

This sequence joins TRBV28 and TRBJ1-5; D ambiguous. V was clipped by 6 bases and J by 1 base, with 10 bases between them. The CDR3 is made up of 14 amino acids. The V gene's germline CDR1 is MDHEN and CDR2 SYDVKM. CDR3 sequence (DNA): TGTGCCAGCAGAAGACTGGGCAGCAATCAGCCCCAGCATTTT. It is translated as CASRRLGSNQPQHF. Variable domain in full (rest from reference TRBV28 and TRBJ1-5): DVKVTQSSRYLVKRTGEKVFLECVQDMDHENMFWYRQDPGLGLRLIYFSYDVKMKEKGDIPEGYSVSREKKERFSLILESASTNQTSMYLCASRRLGSNQPQHFGDGTRLSIL.

For the CDR3, the DNA is TGTGCCAGCAGCCGCGGCGGGAGTTTAACAGATACGCAGTATTTT. Protein sequence: CASSRGGSLTDTQYF. The rearrangement joins TRBV7-8 to TRBJ2-3; 7 nucleotides align to TRBD2. The CDR3 is 15 residues long. The germline V gene has CDR1 SGHVS and CDR2 FQNEAQ. The J segment lost 3 bases and the V segment lost 5 bases, leaving 8 bases of the junction unmatched.

The CDR3 coding sequence is TGTGCCAGCACCCTTAGCGGGAGTTTAGCCGATACGCAGTATTTT. This codes for CASTLSGSLADTQYF. J is TRBJ2-3 and V is TRBV9; TRBD2 matches 9 bases. This CDR3 has 15 residues. Losses at the gene ends were 6 bases for V and 6 bases for J; bases not matched to a gene: 11. Germline V lookup: CDR1 SGDLS, CDR2 YYNGEE.

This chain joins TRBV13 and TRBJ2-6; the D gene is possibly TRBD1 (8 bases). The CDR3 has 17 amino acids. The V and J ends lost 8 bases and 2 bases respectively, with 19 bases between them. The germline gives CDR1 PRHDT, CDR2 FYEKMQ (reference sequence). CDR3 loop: CASERTGRGPGANVLTF. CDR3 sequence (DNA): TGTGCCAGCGAACGGACAGGGAGGGGGCCTGGGGCCAACGTCCTGACTTTC. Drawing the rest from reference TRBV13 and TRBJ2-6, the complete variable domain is AAGVIQSPRHLIKEKRETATLKCYPIPRHDTVYWYQQGPGQDPQFLISFYEKMQSDKGSIPDRFSAQQFSDYHSELNMSSLELGDSALYFCASERTGRGPGANVLTFGAGSRLTVL.

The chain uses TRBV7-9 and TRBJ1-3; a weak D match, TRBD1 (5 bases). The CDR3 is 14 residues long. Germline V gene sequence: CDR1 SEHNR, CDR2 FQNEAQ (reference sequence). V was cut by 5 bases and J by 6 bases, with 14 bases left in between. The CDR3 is CASSPPGWENTIYF. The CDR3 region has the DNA TGTGCCAGCAGCCCCCCAGGGTGGGAAAACACCATATATTTT.

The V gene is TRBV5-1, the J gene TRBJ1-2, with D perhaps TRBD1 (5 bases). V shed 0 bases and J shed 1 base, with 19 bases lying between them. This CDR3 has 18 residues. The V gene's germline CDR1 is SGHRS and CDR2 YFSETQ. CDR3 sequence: CASSLGGREALINYGYTF. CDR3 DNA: TGCGCCAGCAGCTTGGGGGGCAGGGAAGCCCTTATTAACTATGGCTACACCTTC.

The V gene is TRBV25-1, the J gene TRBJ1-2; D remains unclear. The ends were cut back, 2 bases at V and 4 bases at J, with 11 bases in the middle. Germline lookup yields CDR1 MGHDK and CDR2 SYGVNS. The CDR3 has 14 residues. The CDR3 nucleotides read TGTGCCAGCAGTGAAAACAGTCGCGGCTATGGCTACACCTTC. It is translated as CASSENSRGYGYTF.

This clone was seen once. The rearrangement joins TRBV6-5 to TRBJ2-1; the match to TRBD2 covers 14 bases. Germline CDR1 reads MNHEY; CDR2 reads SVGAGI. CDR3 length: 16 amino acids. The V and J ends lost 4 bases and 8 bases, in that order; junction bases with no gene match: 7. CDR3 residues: CASSWTGLAGADEQFF. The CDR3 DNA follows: TGTGCCAGCAGTTGGACGGGACTAGCGGGAGCGGATGAGCAGTTCTTC.

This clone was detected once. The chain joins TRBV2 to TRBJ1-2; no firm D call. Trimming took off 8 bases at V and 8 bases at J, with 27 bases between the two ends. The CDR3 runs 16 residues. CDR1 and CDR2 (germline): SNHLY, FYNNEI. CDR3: CASGPSGNLWLGGYTF. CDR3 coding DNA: TGTGCCAGCGGGCCCTCAGGTAACCTCTGGCTAGGCGGCTACACCTTC.

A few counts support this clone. CDR3 nucleotide sequence: TGCGCCAGCAGCTCGGGGACACAGGGCCCCGAGCAGTACTTC. Residues: CASSSGTQGPEQYF. This chain joins TRBV5-1 and TRBJ2-7, with D perhaps TRBD1 (6 bases). Germline CDR1 and CDR2: SGHRS and YFSETQ. The CDR3 has 14 amino acids. V lost 3 bases, J lost 6 bases, and 16 bases lay in between.

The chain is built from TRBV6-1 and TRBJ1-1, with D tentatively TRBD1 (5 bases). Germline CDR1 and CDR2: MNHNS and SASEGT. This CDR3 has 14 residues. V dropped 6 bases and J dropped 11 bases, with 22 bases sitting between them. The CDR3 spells CASSVGGTTREAFF. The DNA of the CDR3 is TGTGCCAGCAGCGTAGGCGGGACCACCCGAGAGGCTTTCTTT.

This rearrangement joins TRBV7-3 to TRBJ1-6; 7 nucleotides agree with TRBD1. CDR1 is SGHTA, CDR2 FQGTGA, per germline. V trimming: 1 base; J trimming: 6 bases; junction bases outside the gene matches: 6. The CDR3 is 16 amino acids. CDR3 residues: CASSLSPDRTNSPLHF. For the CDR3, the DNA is TGTGCCAGCAGCTTAAGCCCGGACAGGACTAATTCACCCCTCCACTTT.

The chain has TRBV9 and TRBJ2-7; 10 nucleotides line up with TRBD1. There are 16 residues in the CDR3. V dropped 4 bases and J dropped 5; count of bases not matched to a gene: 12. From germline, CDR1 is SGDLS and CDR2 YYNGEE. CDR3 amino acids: CASSPRPGTGDHEQYF. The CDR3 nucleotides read TGTGCCAGCAGCCCCCGCCCCGGGACAGGGGACCACGAGCAGTACTTC.

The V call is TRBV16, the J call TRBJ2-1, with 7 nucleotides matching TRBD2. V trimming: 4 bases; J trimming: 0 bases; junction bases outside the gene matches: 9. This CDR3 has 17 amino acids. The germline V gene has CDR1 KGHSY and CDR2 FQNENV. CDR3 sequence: CASSLPSGAGSYNEQFF. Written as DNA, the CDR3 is TGTGCCAGCAGCCTCCCAAGCGGGGCAGGCTCCTACAATGAGCAGTTCTTC.